This T cell receptor (beta chain) came from a study of brain T cells in children with intractable seizures. Study results and caveats: Pre-surgery blood may have been undersampled, hiding some clones. HCMV serostatus was not known, and viral specificity came from CDR3 similarity only.

Surgery cases with the highest brain T cell transcript signatures were chosen for sequencing. Profiling relied on immunoSEQ multiplex PCR, and the TCRdb table lists in-frame clones only, not all of them. The top ten clones hold 24% of a sample with 78,000 or so clones, about 90% of them seen once. This clone has only a few counts. Its target is unknown. CDR3 length: 16 residues. J lost 6 bases, V lost 0 bases, and 7 bases had no gene match. Germline assignment: CDR1 LGHDT and CDR2 YNNKEL (reference sequence). The origin of this receptor is a girl aged 2 to 9 with Rasmussen encephalitis and intractable seizures. The sequences come from peripheral blood, collected at surgery. The chain carries TRBV3-1 (or the pseudogene TRBV3-2) and TRBJ1-4, with 7 nucleotides matching TRBD1. The chain's CDR3 is CASSQETGLNHEKLFF. The CDR3 DNA follows: TGTGCCAGCAGCCAAGAGACAGGGTTAAACCATGAAAAACTGTTTTTT.